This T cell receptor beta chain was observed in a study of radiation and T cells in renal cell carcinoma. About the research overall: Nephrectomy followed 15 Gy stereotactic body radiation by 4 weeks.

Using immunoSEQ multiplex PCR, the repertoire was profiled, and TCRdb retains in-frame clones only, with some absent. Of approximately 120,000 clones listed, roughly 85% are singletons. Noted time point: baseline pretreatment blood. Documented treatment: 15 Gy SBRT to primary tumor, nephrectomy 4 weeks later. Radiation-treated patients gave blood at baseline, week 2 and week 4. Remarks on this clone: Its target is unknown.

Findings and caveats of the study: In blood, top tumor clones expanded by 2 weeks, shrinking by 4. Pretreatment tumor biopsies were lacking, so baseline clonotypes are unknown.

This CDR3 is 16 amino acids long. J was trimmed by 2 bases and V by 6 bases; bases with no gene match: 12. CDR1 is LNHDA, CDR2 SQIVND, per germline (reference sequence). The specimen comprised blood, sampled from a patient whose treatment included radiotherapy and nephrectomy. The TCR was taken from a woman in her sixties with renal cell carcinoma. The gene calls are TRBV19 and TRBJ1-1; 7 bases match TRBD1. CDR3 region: CASSANPGQINTEAFF. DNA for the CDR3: TGTGCCAGTAGCGCAAACCCGGGACAGATAAACACTGAAGCTTTCTTT.